The TCR beta chain under discussion was sequenced for a study of T cell responses to AZD1222 COVID-19 vaccine. Study-wide context: Second doses that came at about 4 or about 12 weeks were put together.

Clones were read by immunoSEQ multiplex PCR, and TCRdb kept only the in-frame ones, dropping some. The data show 130,000 or so clones, with 90% seen just once and 6.9% held by the top ten. V was shortened by 3 bases and J by 0 bases, with 25 bases between the two germline ends. Germline V gene lookup returns CDR1 SGDLS and CDR2 YYNGEE. CDR3 length: 19 residues. This sequence joins TRBV9 and TRBJ2-7, with no clear D. The specimen comprised peripheral blood, sampled on day 0 of AZD1222 vaccination. The receptor was derived from an adult in good health. CDR3 sequence (DNA): TGTGCCAGCAGCGGGACCTCGATTTATGACGAGACTTTCTCCTACGAGCAGTACTTC. Its protein product is CASSGTSIYDETFSYEQYF.